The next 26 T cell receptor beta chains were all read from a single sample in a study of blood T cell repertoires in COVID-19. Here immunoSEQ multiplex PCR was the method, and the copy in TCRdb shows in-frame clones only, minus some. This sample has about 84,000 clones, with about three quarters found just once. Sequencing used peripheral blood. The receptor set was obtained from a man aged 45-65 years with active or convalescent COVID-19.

The CDR3 sequence is CASSRVPSGANVLTF. The CDR3 DNA reads TGCGCCAGCAGCCGAGTTCCATCTGGGGCCAACGTCCTGACTTTC. This chain uses TRBV4-1 with TRBJ2-6; unclear D gene. The CDR3 spans 15 residues. Trimming shortened V by 4 bases and J by 1 base, and 8 bases separated the two germline ends. Germline lookup yields CDR1 MGHRA and CDR2 YSYEKL.

The CDR3 is CAISEQGFNQPQHF. The CDR3 region has the DNA TGTGCCATCAGTGAACAGGGGTTCAATCAGCCCCAGCATTTT. The rearrangement joins TRBV10-3 to TRBJ1-5; 7 bases match TRBD1. The CDR3 is 14 residues long. V lost 3 bases, J lost 3 bases, and 2 bases stayed unmatched. CDR1 ENHRY and CDR2 SYGVKD come from the germline V gene.

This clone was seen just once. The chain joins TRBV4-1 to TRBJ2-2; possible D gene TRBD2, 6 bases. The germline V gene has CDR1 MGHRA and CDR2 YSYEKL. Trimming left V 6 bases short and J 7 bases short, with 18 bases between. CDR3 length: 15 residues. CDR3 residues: CASSRGLLGGGELFF. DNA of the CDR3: TGCGCCAGCAGTCGGGGACTCCTCGGTGGCGGGGAGCTGTTTTTT.

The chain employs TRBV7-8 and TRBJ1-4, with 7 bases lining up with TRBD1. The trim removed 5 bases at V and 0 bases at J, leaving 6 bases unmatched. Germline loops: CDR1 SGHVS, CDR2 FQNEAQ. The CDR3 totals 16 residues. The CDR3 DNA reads TGTGCCAGCAGCCAGGGACAGTTTGCAACTAATGAAAAACTGTTTTTT. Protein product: CASSQGQFATNEKLFF.

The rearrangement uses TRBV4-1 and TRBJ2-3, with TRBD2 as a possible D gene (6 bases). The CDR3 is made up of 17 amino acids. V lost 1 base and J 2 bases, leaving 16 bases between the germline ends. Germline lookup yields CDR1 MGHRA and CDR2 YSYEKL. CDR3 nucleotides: TGCGCCAGCAGCCAAGGTATCGCGCGGGGCGCCACAGATACGCAGTATTTT. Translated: CASSQGIARGATDTQYF.

The CDR3 sequence is CASSLARTGELFF. CDR3 DNA sequence: TGTGCCAGCAGCTTAGCGAGGACCGGGGAGCTGTTTTTT. The chain carries TRBV7-3 and TRBJ2-2; D is ambiguous. The CDR3 contains 13 residues. Germline V gene data show CDR1 as SGHTA and CDR2 as FQGTGA. The ends were cut back, 2 bases at V and 5 bases at J, with 6 bases in the middle. The variable domain in full, completed from reference TRBV7-3 and TRBJ2-2, reads GAGVSQTPSNKVTEKGKYVELRCDPISGHTALYWYRQSLGQGPEFLIYFQGTGAADDSGLPNDRFFAVRPEGSVSTLKIQRTERGDSAVYLCASSLARTGELFFGEGSRLTVL.

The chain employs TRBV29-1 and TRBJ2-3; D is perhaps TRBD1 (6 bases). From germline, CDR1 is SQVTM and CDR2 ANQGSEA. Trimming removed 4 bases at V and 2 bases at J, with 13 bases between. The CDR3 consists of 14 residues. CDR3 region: CSVVGRGNTDTQYF. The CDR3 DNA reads TGCAGCGTTGTGGGCAGGGGAAACACAGATACGCAGTATTTT.

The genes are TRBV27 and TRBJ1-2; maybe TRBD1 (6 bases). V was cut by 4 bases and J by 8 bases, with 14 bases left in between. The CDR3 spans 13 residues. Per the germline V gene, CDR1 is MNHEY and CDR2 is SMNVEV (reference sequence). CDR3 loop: CASSSQGLGGYTF. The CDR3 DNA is TGTGCCAGCAGTTCCCAGGGGCTGGGCGGCTACACCTTC.

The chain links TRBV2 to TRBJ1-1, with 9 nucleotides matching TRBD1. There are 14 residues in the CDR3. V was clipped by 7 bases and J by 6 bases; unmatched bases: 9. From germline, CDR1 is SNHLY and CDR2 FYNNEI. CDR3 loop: CASMRDRAGAEAFF. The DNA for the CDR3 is TGTGCCAGCATGAGGGACAGGGCGGGTGCTGAAGCTTTCTTT.

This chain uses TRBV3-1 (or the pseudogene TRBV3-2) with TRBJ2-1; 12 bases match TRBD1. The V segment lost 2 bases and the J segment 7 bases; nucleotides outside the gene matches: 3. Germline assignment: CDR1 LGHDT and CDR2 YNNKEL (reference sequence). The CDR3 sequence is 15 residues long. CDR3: CASSQWDRGQNEQFF. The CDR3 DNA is TGTGCCAGCAGCCAATGGGACAGGGGGCAAAATGAGCAGTTCTTC.

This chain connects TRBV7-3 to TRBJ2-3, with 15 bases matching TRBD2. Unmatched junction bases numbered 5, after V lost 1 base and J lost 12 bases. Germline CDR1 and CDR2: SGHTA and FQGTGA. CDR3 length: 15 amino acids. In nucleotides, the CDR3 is TGTGCCAGCAGCTTAAAGGGGACTAGCGGGGGGCGCCAGTATTTT. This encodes CASSLKGTSGGRQYF.

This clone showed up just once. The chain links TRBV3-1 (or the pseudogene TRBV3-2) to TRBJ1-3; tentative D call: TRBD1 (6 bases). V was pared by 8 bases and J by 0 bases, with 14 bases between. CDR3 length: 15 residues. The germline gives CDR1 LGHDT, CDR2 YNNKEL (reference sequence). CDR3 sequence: CASRRGGSSGNTIYF. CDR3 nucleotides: TGTGCCAGCCGGAGGGGGGGCAGCTCTGGAAACACCATATATTTT.

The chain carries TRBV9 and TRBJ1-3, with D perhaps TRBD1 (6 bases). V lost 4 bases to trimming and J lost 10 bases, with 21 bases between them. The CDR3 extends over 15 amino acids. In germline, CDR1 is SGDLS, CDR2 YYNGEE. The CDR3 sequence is CASSLQTGRQETIYF. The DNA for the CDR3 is TGTGCCAGCAGCTTACAGACAGGTCGCCAAGAGACCATATATTTT.

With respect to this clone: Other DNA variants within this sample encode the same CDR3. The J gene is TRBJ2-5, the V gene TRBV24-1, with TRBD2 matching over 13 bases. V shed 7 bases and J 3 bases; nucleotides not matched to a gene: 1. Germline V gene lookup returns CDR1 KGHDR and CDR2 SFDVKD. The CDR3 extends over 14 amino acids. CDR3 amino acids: CATSGTSGEETQYF. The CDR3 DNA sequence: TGTGCCACCAGCGGGACTAGCGGGGAAGAGACCCAGTACTTC.

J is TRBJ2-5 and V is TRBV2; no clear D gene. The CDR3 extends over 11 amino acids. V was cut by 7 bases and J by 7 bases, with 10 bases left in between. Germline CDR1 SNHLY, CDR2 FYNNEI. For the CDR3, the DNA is TGTGCCAGCACCTTGGAGAGGACCCAGTACTTC. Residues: CASTLERTQYF.

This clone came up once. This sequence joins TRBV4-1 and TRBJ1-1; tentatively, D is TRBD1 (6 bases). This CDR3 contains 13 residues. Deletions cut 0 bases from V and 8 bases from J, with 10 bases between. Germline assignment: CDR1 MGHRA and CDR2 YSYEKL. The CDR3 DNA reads TGCGCCAGCAGCCAAGATTTGGGGGCCGAAGCTTTCTTT. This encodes CASSQDLGAEAFF.

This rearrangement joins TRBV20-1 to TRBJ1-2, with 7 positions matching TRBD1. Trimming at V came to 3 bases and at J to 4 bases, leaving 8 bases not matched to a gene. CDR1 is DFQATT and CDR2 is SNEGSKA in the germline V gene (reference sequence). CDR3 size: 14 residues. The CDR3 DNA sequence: TGCAGTGCTAGTTTGGGACAGACTCCCTATGGCTACACCTTC. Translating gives CSASLGQTPYGYTF.

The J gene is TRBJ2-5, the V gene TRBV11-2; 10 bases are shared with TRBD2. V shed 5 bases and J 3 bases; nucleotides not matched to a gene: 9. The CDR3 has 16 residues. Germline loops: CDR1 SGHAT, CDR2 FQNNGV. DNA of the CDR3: TGTGCCAGCAGCGAGAAGCGGGGGGGCCGAAAAGAGACCCAGTACTTC. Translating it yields CASSEKRGGRKETQYF.

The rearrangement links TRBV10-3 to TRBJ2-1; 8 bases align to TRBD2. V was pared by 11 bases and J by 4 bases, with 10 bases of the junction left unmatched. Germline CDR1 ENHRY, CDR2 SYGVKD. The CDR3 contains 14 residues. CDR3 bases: TGTGCCTCCCGGCCGGGGGGGCAGTACAATGAGCAGTTCTTC. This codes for CASRPGGQYNEQFF.

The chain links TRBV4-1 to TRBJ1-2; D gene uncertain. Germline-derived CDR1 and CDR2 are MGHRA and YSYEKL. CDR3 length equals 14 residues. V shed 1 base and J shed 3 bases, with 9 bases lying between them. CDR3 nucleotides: TGCGCCAGCAGCCAAGTTCTCACTGACTATGGCTACACCTTC. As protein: CASSQVLTDYGYTF.

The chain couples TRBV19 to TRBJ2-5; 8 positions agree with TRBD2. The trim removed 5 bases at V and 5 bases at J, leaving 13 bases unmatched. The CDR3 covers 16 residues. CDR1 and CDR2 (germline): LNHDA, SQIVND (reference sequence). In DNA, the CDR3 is TGTGCCAGTAGTCCCCGAATGGCGGGGGGTCACGAGACCCAGTACTTC. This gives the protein CASSPRMAGGHETQYF.

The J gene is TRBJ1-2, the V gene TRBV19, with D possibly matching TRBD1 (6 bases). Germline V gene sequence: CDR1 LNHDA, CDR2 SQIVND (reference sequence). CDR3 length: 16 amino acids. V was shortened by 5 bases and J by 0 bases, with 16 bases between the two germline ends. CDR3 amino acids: CASSLNRQASNYGYTF. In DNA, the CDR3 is TGTGCCAGTAGTTTGAACAGACAGGCGTCTAACTATGGCTACACCTTC.

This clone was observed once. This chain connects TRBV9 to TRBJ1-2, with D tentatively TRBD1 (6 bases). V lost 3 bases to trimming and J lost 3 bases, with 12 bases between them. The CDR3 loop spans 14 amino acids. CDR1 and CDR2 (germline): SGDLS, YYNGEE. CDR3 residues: CASSGQGFYYGYTF. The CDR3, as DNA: TGTGCCAGCAGCGGTCAGGGGTTCTACTATGGCTACACCTTC.

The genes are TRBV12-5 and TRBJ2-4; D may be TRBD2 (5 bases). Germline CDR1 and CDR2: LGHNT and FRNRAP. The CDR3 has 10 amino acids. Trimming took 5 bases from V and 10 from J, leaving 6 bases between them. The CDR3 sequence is CASGDYIQYF. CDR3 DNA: TGTGCTAGTGGTGACTATATTCAGTACTTC.

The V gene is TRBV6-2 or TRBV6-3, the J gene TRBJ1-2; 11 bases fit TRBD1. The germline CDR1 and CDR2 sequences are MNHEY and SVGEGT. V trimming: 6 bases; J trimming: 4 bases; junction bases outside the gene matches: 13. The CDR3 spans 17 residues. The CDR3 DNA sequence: TGTGCCAGCAGACCTACCGGGACAGGGGGATTAACCTATGGCTACACCTTC. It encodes CASRPTGTGGLTYGYTF.

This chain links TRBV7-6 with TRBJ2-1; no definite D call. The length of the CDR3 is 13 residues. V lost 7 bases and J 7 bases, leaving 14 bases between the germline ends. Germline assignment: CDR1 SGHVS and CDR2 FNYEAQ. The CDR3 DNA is TGTGCCAGCACCCCGACATTCTCAAATGAGCAGTTCTTC. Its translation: CASTPTFSNEQFF.